The 20 T cell receptor beta chains in this list originate from one sample, sequenced in a study of T cell changes during pregnancy in multiple sclerosis. Libraries were prepared by immunoSEQ multiplex PCR; TCRdb keeps only in-frame clonotypes and omits some of them. The table records 55,000 or so clones, roughly 90% of them present only once. The sequenced sample was CD4+ T cells from peripheral blood mononuclear cells, obtained after pregnancy. The receptors come from a female donor in good health, enrolled as a control in a pregnancy study.

The CDR3 here is CASSPRTSGGAVNEQFF. Written as DNA, the CDR3 is TGTGCCAGCTCACCTCGGACTAGCGGGGGGGCCGTAAATGAGCAGTTCTTC. This chain joins TRBV18 and TRBJ2-1; 15 bases are a match to TRBD2. Trimming at V came to 3 bases and at J to 7 bases, leaving 7 bases not matched to a gene. The CDR3 is 17 residues long. Germline CDR1 KGHSH, CDR2 LQKENI.

The chain uses TRBV2 and TRBJ2-2, with 7 positions matching TRBD1. The V gene's germline CDR1 is SNHLY and CDR2 FYNNEI. V trimming: 5 bases; J trimming: 3 bases; junction bases outside the gene matches: 6. This CDR3 comprises 15 residues. The CDR3, as DNA: TGTGCCAGCAGTCGGACAGGTGGAGACACCGGGGAGCTGTTTTTT. It translates to CASSRTGGDTGELFF.

This chain uses TRBV4-2 with TRBJ1-5; the D gene is possibly TRBD1 (5 bases). CDR3 length: 17 residues. Trimming took off 1 base at V and 7 bases at J, with 20 bases between the two ends. From germline, CDR1 is LGHNA and CDR2 YNFKEQ. The CDR3 nucleotides read TGTGCCAGCAGCCAAGGTCCGGGAGAGGGGATCAGCCAGCCCCAGCATTTT. Protein product: CASSQGPGEGISQPQHF.

The V and J genes are TRBV28 and TRBJ1-1, with D possibly being TRBD1 (6 bases). The germline CDR1 and CDR2 sequences are MDHEN and SYDVKM. The CDR3 extends over 15 amino acids. Trimming shortened V by 3 bases and J by 4 bases, and 15 bases separated the two germline ends. The CDR3 DNA is TGTGCCAGCAGTTTTGGGGGCGCGGGGGGCACTGAAGCTTTCTTT. Translation: CASSFGGAGGTEAFF.

The rearrangement joins TRBV7-3 to TRBJ2-1; 10 bases match TRBD2. There are 15 residues in the CDR3. CDR1 is SGHTA and CDR2 is FQGTGA in the germline V gene. The V and J ends lost 5 bases and 9 bases, in that order; junction bases with no gene match: 10. Written as DNA, the CDR3 is TGTGCCAGCAGCCAGAGCGGGGGGGGCCGTAGTGAGCAGTTCTTC. Amino acids: CASSQSGGGRSEQFF. The full variable domain, rest sourced from reference TRBV7-3 and TRBJ2-1, is GAGVSQTPSNKVTEKGKYVELRCDPISGHTALYWYRQSLGQGPEFLIYFQGTGAADDSGLPNDRFFAVRPEGSVSTLKIQRTERGDSAVYLCASSQSGGGRSEQFFGPGTRLTVL.

The chain uses TRBV9 and TRBJ1-2; TRBD1 agrees at 8 bases. There are 15 residues in the CDR3. In germline, CDR1 is SGDLS, CDR2 YYNGEE. J lost 2 bases, V lost 0 bases, and 3 bases had no gene match. The CDR3 loop reads CASSVGGTGNYGYTF. DNA of the CDR3: TGTGCCAGCAGCGTAGGAGGGACAGGAAACTATGGCTACACCTTC.

This chain links TRBV7-3 with TRBJ1-6; TRBD1 might be the D (6 bases). The germline V gene encodes CDR1 SGHTA and CDR2 FQGTGA. The V gene lost 0 bases and the J gene lost 8 bases, with 11 bases spanning the gap. This CDR3 spans 15 amino acids. CDR3 amino acids: CASSLTAGEYSPLHF. In DNA form, the CDR3 reads TGTGCCAGCAGCTTAACGGCAGGGGAGTATTCACCCCTCCACTTT.

The CDR3 coding sequence is TGTGCCAGCAGTCGAGGGGGTGAGGGCTACACCTTC. Its protein product is CASSRGGEGYTF. V usage is TRBV6-5 and J usage is TRBJ1-2, with a possible D match to TRBD1 (6 bases). Germline V lookup: CDR1 MNHEY, CDR2 SVGAGI. The CDR3 runs to 12 residues. V was clipped by 5 bases and J by 8 bases, with 12 bases between them.

The genes are TRBV5-1 and TRBJ2-7; maybe TRBD2 (7 bases). Germline assignment: CDR1 SGHRS and CDR2 YFSETQ. The CDR3 covers 16 residues. The V and J ends lost 5 bases and 0 bases respectively, with 18 bases between them. The CDR3 sequence: CASRPTGGQSSYEQYF. In nucleotides, the CDR3 is TGCGCCAGCAGACCCACCGGGGGGCAGAGCTCCTACGAGCAGTACTTC.

The rearrangement uses TRBV18 and TRBJ1-3; unclear D gene. Deletions cut 3 bases from V and 0 bases from J, with 15 bases between. Per germline, CDR1 KGHSH and CDR2 LQKENI. The CDR3 has 17 amino acids. The CDR3 bases are TGTGCCAGCTCACCCTTCAGGTTCCAGAGCTCTGGAAACACCATATATTTT. This gives the protein CASSPFRFQSSGNTIYF.

The chain has TRBV4-3 and TRBJ1-1; TRBD1 matches at 7 bases. Germline V gene lookup returns CDR1 LGHNA and CDR2 YSLEER. The CDR3 totals 15 residues. Unmatched junction bases numbered 8, after V lost 4 bases and J lost 3 bases. The CDR3 reads CASSLTTGTYTEAFF. CDR3 in DNA: TGCGCCAGCAGCCTAACGACAGGGACCTACACTGAAGCTTTCTTT.

Written as DNA, the CDR3 is TGTGCCAGCCATAGCGGGGGAGGCAATGAGCAGTTCTTC. Its protein is CASHSGGGNEQFF. This chain joins TRBV2 and TRBJ2-1; 9 positions match TRBD2. Germline lookup yields CDR1 SNHLY and CDR2 FYNNEI. This CDR3 region has 13 residues. V trimming: 8 bases; J trimming: 6 bases; junction bases outside the gene matches: 5.

The rearrangement links TRBV13 to TRBJ2-7; D might be TRBD1 (6 bases). V gave up 0 bases and J gave up 3 bases, with 21 bases separating them. Germline V CDR1 and CDR2: PRHDT, FYEKMQ (reference sequence). The CDR3 is 18 residues long. Written as DNA, the CDR3 is TGTGCCAGCAGCTTAGGCCTTCGTCCCGCCAGGGGCTACTACGAGCAGTACTTC. As protein: CASSLGLRPARGYYEQYF. The variable domain in full, completed from reference TRBV13 and TRBJ2-7, reads AAGVIQSPRHLIKEKRETATLKCYPIPRHDTVYWYQQGPGQDPQFLISFYEKMQSDKGSIPDRFSAQQFSDYHSELNMSSLELGDSALYFCASSLGLRPARGYYEQYFGPGTRLTVT.

V is TRBV19 and J is TRBJ2-6; a possible D gene is TRBD2 (6 bases). Trimming pared 6 bases from V and 2 bases from J, leaving 8 bases between. Per the germline V gene, CDR1 is LNHDA and CDR2 is SQIVND (reference sequence). The CDR3 is 14 amino acids. The CDR3 loop is CASREGTGANVLTF. The CDR3 DNA follows: TGTGCCAGTAGGGAGGGGACTGGGGCCAACGTCCTGACTTTC. Full variable domain (rest looked up from reference TRBV19 and TRBJ2-6): DGGITQSPKYLFRKEGQNVTLSCEQNLNHDAMYWYRQDPGQGLRLIYYSQIVNDFQKGDIAEGYSVSREKKESFPLTVTSAQKNPTAFYLCASREGTGANVLTFGAGSRLTVL.

The rearrangement joins TRBV9 to TRBJ2-3, with 7 bases matching TRBD2. Germline lookup yields CDR1 SGDLS and CDR2 YYNGEE. Trimming cost V 0 bases and J 0 bases; bases outside gene matches: 4. The CDR3 sequence is 16 residues long. CDR3 loop: CASSVGTSASTDTQYF. The CDR3 DNA reads as TGTGCCAGCAGCGTAGGGACTAGTGCTAGCACAGATACGCAGTATTTT.

This chain uses TRBV9 with TRBJ2-5; possible D gene TRBD2, 7 bases. Deletions cut 3 bases from V and 4 bases from J, with 13 bases between. This CDR3 spans 14 amino acids. Per the germline V gene, CDR1 is SGDLS and CDR2 is YYNGEE. CDR3 DNA: TGTGCCAGCAGCGGGGGGGGCGGAGGAGAGACCCAGTACTTC. The encoded protein is CASSGGGGGETQYF.

V gene TRBV4-1 combines with J gene TRBJ1-2, with a tentative D call TRBD1 (5 bases). The germline V gene encodes CDR1 MGHRA and CDR2 YSYEKL. The CDR3 is 17 amino acids. V lost 0 bases to trimming and J lost 2 bases, with 16 bases between them. In DNA form, the CDR3 reads TGCGCCAGCAGCCAAGATTCTCCAGCAGGGAGGAACTATGGCTACACCTTC. It codes for CASSQDSPAGRNYGYTF.

The V call is TRBV5-6, the J call TRBJ2-1, with D tentatively TRBD2 (6 bases). Looked up from germline, CDR1 is SGHDT and CDR2 is YYEEEE. The CDR3 is 16 amino acids. V lost 7 bases to trimming and J lost 6 bases, with 23 bases between them. CDR3 amino acids: CASLVYRGSAVNEQFF. The CDR3, as DNA: TGTGCCAGCCTAGTCTACCGGGGGTCGGCCGTCAATGAGCAGTTCTTC. Using reference TRBV5-6 and TRBJ2-1 for the parts outside the CDR3, the full variable domain is DAGVTQSPTHLIKTRGQQVTLRCSPKSGHDTVSWYQQALGQGPQFIFQYYEEEERQRGNFPDRFSGHQFPNYSSELNVNALLLGDSALYLCASLVYRGSAVNEQFFGPGTRLTVL.

The rearrangement joins TRBV27 to TRBJ2-2; 13 nucleotides line up with TRBD2. CDR1 and CDR2 from the germline V gene are MNHEY and SMNVEV (reference sequence). The V gene end was trimmed by 4 bases and the J gene end by 0 bases; junction bases not matched to a gene: 5. The CDR3 is 18 residues long. CDR3 sequence: CASSWRTSGGTNTGELFF. The DNA of the CDR3 is TGTGCCAGCAGTTGGAGGACTAGCGGGGGAACGAACACCGGGGAGCTGTTTTTT.

The genes are TRBV27 and TRBJ2-3, with 11 bases that match TRBD2. Unmatched junction bases numbered 3, after V lost 6 bases and J lost 1 base. The CDR3 covers 15 residues. Germline values: CDR1 MNHEY, CDR2 SMNVEV (reference sequence). CDR3 nucleotide sequence: TGTGCCAGCAGACTAGCGGGGGCGCGCACAGATACGCAGTATTTT. This sequence encodes CASRLAGARTDTQYF.